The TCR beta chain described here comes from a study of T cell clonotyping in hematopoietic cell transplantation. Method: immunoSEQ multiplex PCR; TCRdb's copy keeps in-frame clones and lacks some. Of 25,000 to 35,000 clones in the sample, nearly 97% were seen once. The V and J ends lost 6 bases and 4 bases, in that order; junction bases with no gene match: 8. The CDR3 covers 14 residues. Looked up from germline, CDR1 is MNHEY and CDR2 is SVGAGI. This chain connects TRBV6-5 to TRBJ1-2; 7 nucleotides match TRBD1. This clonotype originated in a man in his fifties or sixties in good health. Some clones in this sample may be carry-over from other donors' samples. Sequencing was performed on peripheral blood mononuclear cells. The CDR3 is CASSEDRRAYGYTF. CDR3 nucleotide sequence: TGTGCCAGCAGCGAGGACAGGAGGGCCTATGGCTACACCTTC.